Following are 30 T cell receptor beta chains from one sample sequenced in a study of OX40 agonist ivuxolimab in advanced cancers. Profiling relied on immunoSEQ multiplex PCR, and the TCRdb table lists in-frame clones only, not all of them. The sample has tens of thousands of clones; around 87% are singletons. This specimen consisted of CD4+ or CD8+ T cells sorted from blood, obtained in a trial of the OX40 agonist ivuxolimab. These receptors came from an adult with an advanced solid tumor such as melanoma, head and neck, liver or kidney cancer.

J is TRBJ1-1 and V is TRBV5-1; D gene unclear. CDR3 length equals 14 residues. V was pared by 4 bases and J by 2 bases, with 12 bases between. Germline V CDR1 and CDR2: SGHRS, YFSETQ. CDR3 loop: CASSVATSNTEAFF. CDR3 bases: TGCGCCAGCAGCGTCGCCACATCAAACACTGAAGCTTTCTTT. Full variable domain (remainder filled in from reference TRBV5-1 and TRBJ1-1): KAGVTQTPRYLIKTRGQQVTLSCSPISGHRSVSWYQQTPGQGLQFLFEYFSETQRNKGNFPGRFSGRQFSNSRSEMNVSTLELGDSALYLCASSVATSNTEAFFGQGTRLTVV.

As concerns this clone: The sample has other DNA sequences that encode this CDR3 too. J is TRBJ2-5 and V is TRBV28; D ambiguous. The V end lost 6 bases, the J end lost 3 bases, and 5 bases lay between the germline ends. Germline V CDR1 and CDR2: MDHEN, SYDVKM. The CDR3 has 11 residues. The DNA for the CDR3 is TGTGCCAGCAGCCTGGAAGAGACCCAGTACTTC. Its protein is CASSLEETQYF.

The CDR3 sequence is CASSLGGAGKETQYF. CDR3 nucleotide sequence: TGTGCCAGCAGCTTAGGGGGGGCCGGTAAAGAGACCCAGTACTTC. The genes are TRBV7-2 and TRBJ2-5, with D perhaps assigned TRBD1 or TRBD2 (6 bases each). Trimming cost V 1 base and J 3 bases, with 12 bases left between them. CDR1 is SGHTA and CDR2 is FQGNSA in the germline V gene. CDR3 length: 15 residues.

The chain is built from TRBV27 and TRBJ2-7; 7 nucleotides match TRBD1. The CDR3 spans 14 residues. In germline, CDR1 is MNHEY, CDR2 SMNVEV (reference sequence). The V gene end was trimmed by 7 bases and the J gene end by 11 bases; junction bases not matched to a gene: 17. CDR3 DNA sequence: TGTGCCAGCAAACCCCCTGGACAGGCCTCCTGGGAGTACTTC. It yields the protein CASKPPGQASWEYF.

This chain links TRBV10-3 with TRBJ2-1; D gene ambiguous. V gave up 0 bases and J gave up 5 bases, with 17 bases separating them. The CDR3 contains 17 residues. CDR1 ENHRY and CDR2 SYGVKD come from the germline V gene. This CDR3 reads CAISESRQSTGNNEQFF. The CDR3 DNA is TGTGCCATCAGTGAGTCCAGGCAGTCCACCGGCAACAATGAGCAGTTCTTC.

This clone is a singleton in its sample. The chain has TRBV28 and TRBJ1-5; D possibly corresponds to TRBD1 (6 bases). CDR3 length: 13 residues. The germline V and J ends were trimmed by 6 bases and 7 bases, with 13 bases remaining between them. Germline CDR1 reads MDHEN; CDR2 reads SYDVKM. CDR3 residues: CASSRGGGQPQHF. CDR3 sequence (DNA): TGTGCCAGCAGCCGGGGGGGCGGACAGCCCCAGCATTTT.

The chain has TRBV19 and TRBJ2-2; 9 bases agree with TRBD1. Germline V gene lookup returns CDR1 LNHDA and CDR2 SQIVND (reference sequence). V shed 3 bases and J 1 base; nucleotides not matched to a gene: 0. The CDR3 runs 15 residues. The CDR3 spells CASSMGQGNTGELFF. The CDR3 bases are TGTGCCAGTAGTATGGGACAGGGGAACACCGGGGAGCTGTTTTTT.

The genes are TRBV5-1 and TRBJ1-6; possibly TRBD1 for D (6 bases). Trimming cost V 1 base and J 9 bases, with 14 bases left between them. The CDR3 is 15 residues long. Germline CDR1 SGHRS, CDR2 YFSETQ. CDR3 sequence: CASSLSGDIGSPLHF. In nucleotides, the CDR3 is TGCGCCAGCAGCTTGTCAGGGGACATCGGTTCACCCCTCCACTTT. Complete variable domain (other parts from reference TRBV5-1 and TRBJ1-6): KAGVTQTPRYLIKTRGQQVTLSCSPISGHRSVSWYQQTPGQGLQFLFEYFSETQRNKGNFPGRFSGRQFSNSRSEMNVSTLELGDSALYLCASSLSGDIGSPLHFGNGTRLTVT.

This clone has only one observation. The chain is built from TRBV2 and TRBJ2-3, with D unresolved. This CDR3 is 12 amino acids long. Trimming removed 6 bases from V and 2 bases from J, with 6 bases in between. Germline V lookup: CDR1 SNHLY, CDR2 FYNNEI. The CDR3 sequence is CASSSNTDTQYF. Written as DNA, the CDR3 is TGTGCCAGCAGCTCAAACACAGATACGCAGTATTTT.

The J gene is TRBJ2-5, the V gene TRBV5-1, with 11 positions matching TRBD2. The CDR3 length is 17 residues. Trimming at V came to 0 bases and at J to 4 bases, leaving 8 bases not matched to a gene. The germline V gene encodes CDR1 SGHRS and CDR2 YFSETQ. The CDR3 nucleotides are TGCGCCAGCAGCTTGGGCCTTCTAGCGGGGGGAGGAGAGACCCAGTACTTC. Translating gives CASSLGLLAGGGETQYF.

The V and J genes are TRBV7-2 and TRBJ1-1; no firm D call. This CDR3 spans 14 amino acids. Per the germline V gene, CDR1 is SGHTA and CDR2 is FQGNSA. Trimming removed 3 bases at V and 0 bases at J, with 8 bases between. DNA of the CDR3: TGTGCCAGCAGCTTTAACAGCATGAACACTGAAGCTTTCTTT. This sequence encodes CASSFNSMNTEAFF. Combining the CDR3 with reference TRBV7-2 and TRBJ1-1 gives the whole variable domain GAGVSQSPSNKVTEKGKDVELRCDPISGHTALYWYRQSLGQGLEFLIYFQGNSAPDKSGLPSDRFSAERTGGSVSTLTIQRTQQEDSAVYLCASSFNSMNTEAFFGQGTRLTVV.

J is TRBJ2-5 and V is TRBV11-2, with 7 bases matching TRBD1. Germline V lookup: CDR1 SGHAT, CDR2 FQNNGV. V trimming: 5 bases; J trimming: 7 bases; junction bases outside the gene matches: 16. The CDR3 contains 16 residues. Here the CDR3 DNA reads TGTGCCAGCAGCGTAGTCCGGGACAGCTCCAAAGGGACCCAGTACTTC. Its protein product is CASSVVRDSSKGTQYF.

On this clone: Other DNA variants within this sample encode the same CDR3. The rearrangement links TRBV18 to TRBJ1-1; D is unclear. This CDR3 has 13 residues. V lost 3 bases and J 1 base, leaving 6 bases between the germline ends. Germline V gene data show CDR1 as KGHSH and CDR2 as LQKENI. The DNA for the CDR3 is TGTGCCAGCTCACCTTCAGGGAACACTGAAGCTTTCTTT. Residues: CASSPSGNTEAFF.

This clone was counted a few times. V usage is TRBV5-8 and J usage is TRBJ2-1, with 9 positions matching TRBD2. Germline CDR1 and CDR2: SGHTS and YDEGEE. The CDR3 length is 16 residues. The V gene end was trimmed by 2 bases and the J gene end by 3 bases; junction bases not matched to a gene: 6. The CDR3 sequence: CASSFYSGSNYNEQFF. CDR3 in DNA: TGTGCCAGCAGCTTCTATAGCGGGAGTAACTACAATGAGCAGTTCTTC.

V is TRBV19 and J is TRBJ2-5, with TRBD1 as a possible D gene (6 bases). The CDR3 spans 15 residues. From germline, CDR1 is LNHDA and CDR2 SQIVND (reference sequence). V gave up 0 bases and J gave up 1 base, with 9 bases separating them. The CDR3 sequence: CASSIDPGAQETQYF. In DNA form, the CDR3 reads TGTGCCAGTAGTATAGATCCAGGGGCCCAAGAGACCCAGTACTTC.

The rearrangement links TRBV6-5 to TRBJ1-1, with TRBD1 as a possible D gene (6 bases). Germline CDR1 is MNHEY and CDR2 is SVGAGI. Trimming removed 5 bases from V and 2 bases from J, with 15 bases in between. The CDR3 loop spans 15 amino acids. Here the CDR3 reads CASSPTGLYNTEAFF. CDR3 DNA: TGTGCCAGCAGTCCTACAGGGCTATATAACACTGAAGCTTTCTTT.

This chain uses TRBV6-6 with TRBJ1-1, with D hard to call. The germline V gene has CDR1 MNHNY and CDR2 SVGAGI (reference sequence). V gave up 6 bases and J gave up 1 base, with 12 bases separating them. The CDR3 extends over 14 amino acids. CDR3 sequence (DNA): TGTGCCAGCAGCCCTTCGGCTGGGAACACTGAAGCTTTCTTT. It specifies CASSPSAGNTEAFF.

The chain joins TRBV5-4 to TRBJ2-2; D gene uncertain. Germline loops: CDR1 SGHNT, CDR2 YYREEE (reference sequence). Between the trimmed V and J ends, which lost 0 bases and 7 bases, there was a span of 13 bases. The CDR3 spans 15 residues. The CDR3 is CASSLEASLSGELFF. In DNA form, the CDR3 reads TGTGCCAGCAGCTTGGAGGCTTCCCTGAGCGGGGAGCTGTTTTTT.

The gene calls are TRBV7-6 and TRBJ1-1; D is ambiguous. Germline lookup yields CDR1 SGHVS and CDR2 FNYEAQ. CDR3 size: 13 residues. V shed 1 base and J shed 3 bases, with 6 bases lying between them. CDR3 DNA sequence: TGTGCCAGCAGCTTAGAGGTTTACACTGAAGCTTTCTTT. Translated: CASSLEVYTEAFF.

V and J are TRBV4-2 and TRBJ2-2, with 8 nucleotides matching TRBD1. CDR1 is LGHNA and CDR2 is YNFKEQ in the germline V gene. CDR3 length: 17 amino acids. The J segment lost 0 bases and the V segment lost 3 bases, leaving 6 bases of the junction unmatched. The chain's CDR3 is CASSQSYRGANTGELFF. The CDR3, as DNA: TGTGCCAGCAGCCAGTCCTACAGGGGGGCGAACACCGGGGAGCTGTTTTTT.

This chain joins TRBV18 and TRBJ1-1; D unclear. V was cut by 2 bases and J by 3 bases, with 13 bases left in between. This CDR3 is 15 amino acids long. The V gene's germline CDR1 is KGHSH and CDR2 LQKENI. CDR3 sequence (DNA): TGTGCCAGCTCACCATCGGCAACTAGGGACACTGAAGCTTTCTTT. Translating it yields CASSPSATRDTEAFF.

This chain uses TRBV2 with TRBJ2-2; no reliable D call. CDR3 length: 11 amino acids. V was shortened by 5 bases and J by 4 bases, with 2 bases between the two germline ends. Germline V gene sequence: CDR1 SNHLY, CDR2 FYNNEI. CDR3 residues: CASSSTGELFF. The CDR3 coding sequence is TGTGCCAGCAGTAGCACCGGGGAGCTGTTTTTT.

CDR3 loop: CASSDSPLSEQFF. CDR3 nucleotides: TGTGCCAGCAGTGACTCCCCCCTAAGTGAGCAGTTCTTC. This chain links TRBV6-4 with TRBJ2-1; D ambiguous. Germline V gene lookup returns CDR1 MRHNA and CDR2 SNTAGT. The length of the CDR3 is 13 residues. V lost 0 bases to trimming and J lost 9 bases, with 9 bases between them.

This chain uses TRBV19 with TRBJ2-2; D perhaps matches TRBD2 (5 bases). Per germline, CDR1 LNHDA and CDR2 SQIVND (reference sequence). V lost 8 bases and J lost 1, with 11 bases in between. CDR3 size: 14 residues. CDR3 sequence (DNA): TGTGCCAGTGGTCGGGATAGGAACACCGGGGAGCTGTTTTTT. Protein: CASGRDRNTGELFF.

The rearrangement links TRBV28 to TRBJ2-3; 8 bases are shared with TRBD1. The J segment lost 1 base and the V segment lost 8 bases, leaving 8 bases of the junction unmatched. The CDR3 spans 15 residues. Germline CDR1 MDHEN, CDR2 SYDVKM. CDR3 sequence reads: CASGPGTGGTDTQYF. In DNA, the CDR3 is TGTGCCAGCGGCCCCGGGACAGGAGGCACAGATACGCAGTATTTT.

The chain joins TRBV10-3 to TRBJ2-7, with 9 positions matching TRBD1. Germline V gene lookup returns CDR1 ENHRY and CDR2 SYGVKD. The CDR3 is 15 amino acids. The trim removed 0 bases at V and 4 bases at J, leaving 4 bases unmatched. CDR3 loop: CAISESGTGRYEQYF. CDR3 bases: TGTGCCATCAGTGAGTCCGGGACAGGGCGGTACGAGCAGTACTTC.

This CDR3 is CASSLGRVSGANVLTF. In nucleotides, the CDR3 is TGTGCCAGCAGTTTAGGGCGGGTCTCTGGGGCCAACGTCCTGACTTTC. V is TRBV27 and J is TRBJ2-6, with D tentatively TRBD2 (5 bases). This CDR3 comprises 16 residues. Germline-derived CDR1 and CDR2 are MNHEY and SMNVEV (reference sequence). V lost 2 bases to trimming and J lost 0 bases, with 8 bases between them.

The J gene is TRBJ1-2, the V gene TRBV27; D unresolved. Germline values: CDR1 MNHEY, CDR2 SMNVEV (reference sequence). Between the trimmed V and J ends, which lost 5 bases and 7 bases, there was a span of 14 bases. This CDR3 comprises 13 residues. CDR3 nucleotide sequence: TGTGCCAGCAGTAGACCCTCCTCCGGTGGCTACACCTTC. Its protein is CASSRPSSGGYTF.

The V call is TRBV6-1, the J call TRBJ2-3, with 9 bases that match TRBD1. Unmatched junction bases numbered 5, after V lost 4 bases and J lost 3 bases. CDR1 and CDR2 (germline): MNHNS, SASEGT. The CDR3 extends over 15 amino acids. The CDR3 spells CASSVVGQGTDTQYF. Written as DNA, the CDR3 is TGTGCCAGCAGTGTGGTGGGACAGGGTACAGATACGCAGTATTTT.

The chain links TRBV27 to TRBJ2-5; 11 nucleotides match TRBD1. In germline, CDR1 is MNHEY, CDR2 SMNVEV (reference sequence). Germline trimming cut 6 bases from V and 5 bases from J; bases unmatched to any gene: 8. CDR3 size: 15 residues. This chain's CDR3 is CASRPRTGGGETQYF. The CDR3 nucleotides read TGTGCCAGCAGGCCCCGGACAGGGGGCGGCGAGACCCAGTACTTC.